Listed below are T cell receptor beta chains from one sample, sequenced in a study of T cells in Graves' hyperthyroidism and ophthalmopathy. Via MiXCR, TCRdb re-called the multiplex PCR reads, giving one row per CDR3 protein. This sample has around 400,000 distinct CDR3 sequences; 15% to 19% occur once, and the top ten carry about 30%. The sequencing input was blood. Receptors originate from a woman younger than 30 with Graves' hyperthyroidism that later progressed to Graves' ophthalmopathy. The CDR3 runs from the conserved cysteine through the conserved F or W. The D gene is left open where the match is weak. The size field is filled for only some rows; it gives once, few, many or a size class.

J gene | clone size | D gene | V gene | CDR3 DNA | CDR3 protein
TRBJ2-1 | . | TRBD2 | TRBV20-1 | TGCAGTGCTAGAGATCAACTAGCGGGAAGTTGGGATGAGCAGTTCTTC | CSARDQLAGSWDEQFF
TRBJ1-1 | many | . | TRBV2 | TGTGCCGGGACGAGGGGGAACACTGAAGCTTTCTTT | CAGTRGNTEAFF
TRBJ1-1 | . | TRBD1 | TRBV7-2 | TGTGCCAGCAGCTTTCGGACAGGGGGATCTGGGAACACTGAAGCTTTCTTT | CASSFRTGGSGNTEAFF
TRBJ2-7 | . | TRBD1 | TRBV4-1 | TGCGCCAGCAGCCCACAACAGGGGGCAAATGTCTACGAGCAGTACTTC | CASSPQQGANVYEQYF
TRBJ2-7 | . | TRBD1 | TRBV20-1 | TGCAGTGCTTTTACAAGCCCGGGACAGGGCTACGAGCAGTACTTC | CSAFTSPGQGYEQYF
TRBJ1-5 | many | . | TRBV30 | TGTGCCTGGAATAGGGATAGCAATCAGCCCCAGCATTTT | CAWNRDSNQPQHF
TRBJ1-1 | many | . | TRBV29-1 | TGCAGCGTCGGAGAGAACACTGAAGCTTTCTTT | CSVGENTEAFF
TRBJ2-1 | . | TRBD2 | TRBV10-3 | TGTGCCATCAGAGGAGGACTAGCGGGAGGGTACAATGAGCAGTTCTTC | CAIRGGLAGGYNEQFF
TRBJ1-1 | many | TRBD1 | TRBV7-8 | TGTGCCAGCAGCTCAGGACAGGGGGCGGTGAACACTGAAGCTTTCTTT | CASSSGQGAVNTEAFF
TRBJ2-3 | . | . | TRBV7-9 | TGTGCCAGCAGCGGAACCGGGACAAGATACACAGATACGCAGTATTTT | CASSGTGTRYTDTQYF
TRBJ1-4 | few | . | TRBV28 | TGTGCCAGCAGTTTTTCCCCCGAGGGGGCAACTAATGAAAAACTGTTTTTT | CASSFSPEGATNEKLFF
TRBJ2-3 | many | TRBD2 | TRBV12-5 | TGTGCTAGTGGTTTGGTACTAAGCGGGAGGCCCACACCTAGCACAGATACGCAGTATTTT | CASGLVLSGRPTPSTDTQYF
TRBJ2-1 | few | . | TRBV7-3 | TGTGCCAGCAGCTTAACAGCGAACTACAATGAGCAGTTCTTC | CASSLTANYNEQFF
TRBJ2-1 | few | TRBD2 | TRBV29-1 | TGCGTTACTAGCGACCGCTCCTACAATGAGCAGTTCTTC | CVTSDRSYNEQFF
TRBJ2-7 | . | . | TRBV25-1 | TGTGCCAGCAGTTTCACAGGTAGGGGCAACTCTTCCTACGAGCAGTACTTC | CASSFTGRGNSSYEQYF
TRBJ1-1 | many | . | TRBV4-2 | TGTGCCAGCAGGGGGTCTCGGGGGGCGCAGACTGAAGCTTTCTTT | CASRGSRGAQTEAFF
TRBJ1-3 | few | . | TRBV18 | TGTGCCAGCTCACAGGGGTGCGCTGGAAACACCATATATTTT | CASSQGCAGNTIYF
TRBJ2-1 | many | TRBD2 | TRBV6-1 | TGTGCCAGCAGTGTGTCCCCCCACGAGCGGGAGGCCTACAATGAGCAGTTCTTC | CASSVSPHEREAYNEQFF
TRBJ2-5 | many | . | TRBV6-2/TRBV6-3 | TGTGCCAGCAGTTGGATGGTGACGGTTCAAGAGACCCAGTACTTC | CASSWMVTVQETQYF